What follows are 30 T cell receptor beta chains derived from one specimen sequenced in a study of cytotoxic CD8 clonotypes in ibrutinib-treated CLL. Generated by immunoSEQ multiplex PCR, the TCRdb table keeps only in-frame clones and is missing some. The table lists roughly 47,000 clones, roughly 50% of them singletons, with roughly 33% in the top ten. The sample here was PBMCs, taken after 12 months of ibrutinib treatment. Receptor source: a human donor with chronic lymphocytic leukemia.

In its sample, this clone was seen a few times. The V gene is TRBV19, the J gene TRBJ2-7; D not resolved. Trimming removed 1 base from V and 3 bases from J, with 7 bases in between. CDR1 LNHDA and CDR2 SQIVND come from the germline V gene (reference sequence). The CDR3 length is 13 residues. The CDR3 DNA sequence: TGTGCCAGTAGTATAGGGGGAAGCTACGAGCAGTACTTC. It encodes CASSIGGSYEQYF.

Points on this clone: Other DNA sequences in this specimen translate into the identical CDR3. The chain links TRBV2 to TRBJ2-7; TRBD1 might be the D (6 bases). CDR1 and CDR2 from the germline V gene are SNHLY and FYNNEI. V lost 4 bases to trimming and J lost 0 bases, with 10 bases between them. CDR3 length equals 14 residues. The DNA for the CDR3 is TGTGCCAGCAGTGGTCAGGGGAGCTCCTACGAGCAGTACTTC. Its protein is CASSGQGSSYEQYF.

The table lists this clone with a few counts. The V gene is TRBV28, the J gene TRBJ1-2; unclear D gene. The CDR3 contains 12 residues. Trimming left V 1 base short and J 3 bases short, with 3 bases between. The germline gives CDR1 MDHEN, CDR2 SYDVKM. The CDR3 DNA follows: TGTGCCAGCAGTTTATCCCACTATGGCTACACCTTC. Its protein is CASSLSHYGYTF.

J is TRBJ2-2 and V is TRBV7-2, with TRBD1 matching 11 bases. This CDR3 is built from 15 residues. The V gene end was trimmed by 5 bases and the J gene end by 5 bases; junction bases not matched to a gene: 4. CDR1 is SGHTA and CDR2 is FQGNSA in the germline V gene. The CDR3 DNA sequence: TGTGCCAGCAGCCTGGGACAGGGGGTTACCGGGGAGCTGTTTTTT. Encoded protein: CASSLGQGVTGELFF.

V is TRBV11-2 and J is TRBJ2-4; D perhaps matches TRBD1 (7 bases). The CDR3 length is 16 residues. The germline CDR1 and CDR2 sequences are SGHAT and FQNNGV. V was shortened by 0 bases and J by 7 bases, with 16 bases between the two germline ends. The CDR3 here is CASSLELAGGRNIQYF. The CDR3 region has the DNA TGTGCCAGCAGCTTAGAATTGGCAGGGGGGCGGAACATTCAGTACTTC. Full variable domain (remainder filled in from reference TRBV11-2 and TRBJ2-4): EAGVAQSPRYKIIEKRQSVAFWCNPISGHATLYWYQQILGQGPKLLIQFQNNGVVDDSQLPKDRFSAERLKGVDSTLKIQPAKLEDSAVYLCASSLELAGGRNIQYFGAGTRLSVL.

This clone was detected only a few times. The chain couples TRBV28 to TRBJ1-2; possible D gene TRBD1, 6 bases. The CDR3 has 14 residues. V lost 3 bases, J lost 2 bases, and 10 bases lay in between. CDR1 is MDHEN and CDR2 is SYDVKM in the germline V gene. The chain's CDR3 is CASSFYDRNYGYTF. In nucleotides, the CDR3 is TGTGCCAGCAGTTTTTACGACAGGAACTATGGCTACACCTTC.

This chain uses TRBV11-3 with TRBJ2-3; D uncertain. V was pared by 3 bases and J by 5 bases, with 9 bases between. The CDR3 loop spans 13 amino acids. Germline-derived CDR1 and CDR2 are SGHNT and YENEEA. The CDR3 sequence is CASSFRDEDTQYF. The CDR3 bases are TGTGCCAGCAGCTTCAGAGATGAAGATACGCAGTATTTT.

The chain couples TRBV15 to TRBJ1-1; weak D call: TRBD1 (6 bases). Germline-derived CDR1 and CDR2 are LNHNV and YYDKDF (reference sequence). The CDR3 is 14 residues long. Trimming stripped 1 base from V and 4 bases from J, with 10 bases between. The CDR3 nucleotides are TGTGCCACCAGCAGAGCTACCAGGGGCACTGAAGCTTTCTTT. Encoded protein: CATSRATRGTEAFF.

The chain has TRBV4-1 and TRBJ2-2, with D maybe TRBD2 (6 bases). The germline gives CDR1 MGHRA, CDR2 YSYEKL. This CDR3 has 18 amino acids. Trimming cost V 0 bases and J 4 bases, with 18 bases left between them. The CDR3 loop reads CASSQDIPEDYITGELFF. The CDR3 nucleotides read TGCGCCAGCAGCCAAGATATCCCCGAGGACTACATCACCGGGGAGCTGTTTTTT.

This clone occurred a few times. The chain links TRBV5-1 to TRBJ2-3, with 9 bases matching TRBD1. The J segment lost 3 bases and the V segment lost 3 bases, leaving 5 bases of the junction unmatched. The CDR3 totals 15 residues. Germline-derived CDR1 and CDR2 are SGHRS and YFSETQ. CDR3 sequence reads: CASSWGQGGTDTQYF. Written as DNA, the CDR3 is TGCGCCAGCAGCTGGGGACAGGGAGGAACAGATACGCAGTATTTT.

This clone has just a few counts. The chain has TRBV28 and TRBJ2-7; TRBD1 is a possible D gene (6 bases). The CDR3 length is 12 residues. In germline, CDR1 is MDHEN, CDR2 SYDVKM. Trimming removed 8 bases at V and 1 base at J, with 9 bases between. The CDR3 protein is CASQDRSYEQYF. For the CDR3, the DNA is TGTGCCAGCCAGGACAGATCCTACGAGCAGTACTTC. The complete variable domain, with remaining parts taken from reference TRBV28 and TRBJ2-7, reads DVKVTQSSRYLVKRTGEKVFLECVQDMDHENMFWYRQDPGLGLRLIYFSYDVKMKEKGDIPEGYSVSREKKERFSLILESASTNQTSMYLCASQDRSYEQYFGPGTRLTVT.

The V gene is TRBV6-1, the J gene TRBJ1-2; 7 bases align to TRBD1. Trimming took 6 bases from V and 5 from J; bases not matched to a gene: 12. The CDR3 is 15 amino acids. From germline, CDR1 is MNHNS and CDR2 SASEGT. The CDR3 protein is CASSETGKPPYGYTF. In DNA, the CDR3 is TGTGCCAGCAGCGAGACAGGGAAGCCCCCTTATGGCTACACCTTC.

This clone was found a few times. The chain employs TRBV27 and TRBJ1-6, with 7 positions matching TRBD1. Germline trimming cut 6 bases from V and 9 bases from J; bases unmatched to any gene: 8. Germline CDR1 and CDR2: MNHEY and SMNVEV (reference sequence). The CDR3 length is 14 residues. CDR3 sequence reads: CASRGDRESSPLHF. Written as DNA, the CDR3 is TGTGCCAGCAGAGGCGACAGGGAATCTTCACCCCTCCACTTT.

This clone was observed a few times. This rearrangement joins TRBV6-1 to TRBJ2-1; D may be TRBD1 (6 bases). The CDR3 length is 14 residues. Germline CDR1 reads MNHNS; CDR2 reads SASEGT. The V end lost 6 bases, the J end lost 3 bases, and 12 bases lay between the germline ends. The CDR3 coding sequence is TGTGCCAGCAGAGTAAGACAGGACTACAATGAGCAGTTCTTC. It codes for CASRVRQDYNEQFF.

In its sample, this clone was seen a few times. The rearrangement joins TRBV20-1 to TRBJ1-2, with D possibly matching TRBD1 (6 bases). CDR1 and CDR2 (germline): DFQATT, SNEGSKA (reference sequence). The CDR3 loop spans 11 amino acids. V lost 6 bases, J lost 3 bases, and 8 bases lay in between. The chain's CDR3 is CSARTDYGYTF. CDR3 in DNA: TGCAGTGCGAGGACAGACTATGGCTACACCTTC.

The chain is built from TRBV18 and TRBJ2-3; the D is unclear. CDR3 length: 14 amino acids. Germline values: CDR1 KGHSH, CDR2 LQKENI. V was pared by 0 bases and J by 2 bases, with 6 bases between. The chain's CDR3 is CASSPPYHTDTQYF. The CDR3 DNA is TGTGCCAGCTCACCACCATATCACACAGATACGCAGTATTTT.

This sequence joins TRBV28 and TRBJ1-5; TRBD1 might be the D (6 bases). V lost 6 bases and J 5 bases, leaving 17 bases between the germline ends. Germline CDR1 MDHEN, CDR2 SYDVKM. This CDR3 has 15 residues. In DNA, the CDR3 is TGTGCCAGCAGAATACAGGGTTGGACGGATCAGCCCCAGCATTTT. It translates to CASRIQGWTDQPQHF.

This clone has a single count. This chain uses TRBV28 with TRBJ1-1; 7 positions agree with TRBD1. V shed 5 bases and J 5 bases; nucleotides not matched to a gene: 17. Germline V gene sequence: CDR1 MDHEN, CDR2 SYDVKM. The CDR3 has 17 residues. The CDR3 DNA reads as TGTGCCAGCAGTGCCCCAAGGACAGGAAGGGGTCGGACTGAAGCTTTCTTT. This translates into CASSAPRTGRGRTEAFF.

This clone was picked up a small number of times. The rearrangement joins TRBV29-1 to TRBJ1-2; weak D call: TRBD1 (5 bases). Germline CDR1 is SQVTM and CDR2 is ANQGSEA. V was pared by 5 bases and J by 2 bases, with 6 bases between. This CDR3 region has 11 residues. The DNA of the CDR3 is TGCAGCGTTTCAGGGAACTATGGCTACACCTTC. It translates to CSVSGNYGYTF.

The chain combines TRBV5-1 with TRBJ1-5; no firm D call. Trimming took 0 bases from V and 2 from J, leaving 6 bases between them. Germline V gives CDR1 SGHRS, CDR2 YFSETQ. The CDR3 is 14 amino acids. In DNA form, the CDR3 reads TGCGCCAGCAGCTTGGGGACGGGCAATCAGCCCCAGCATTTT. Its protein product is CASSLGTGNQPQHF.

V gene TRBV19 combines with J gene TRBJ2-6, with D uncertain. Trimming removed 1 base from V and 4 bases from J, with 8 bases in between. The CDR3 totals 15 residues. Germline V gene lookup returns CDR1 LNHDA and CDR2 SQIVND (reference sequence). CDR3 in amino acids: CASSIGLSGANVLTF. CDR3 bases: TGTGCCAGTAGTATAGGTCTTTCGGGGGCCAACGTCCTGACTTTC.

This rearrangement joins TRBV9 to TRBJ2-3; the match to TRBD2 covers 8 bases. CDR3 length equals 16 residues. The germline V gene encodes CDR1 SGDLS and CDR2 YYNGEE. With V trimmed by 0 bases and J by 2 bases, 5 bases remained unmatched. The CDR3 region is CASSVGVAGITDTQYF. The CDR3 region has the DNA TGTGCCAGCAGCGTAGGCGTAGCGGGGATCACAGATACGCAGTATTTT.

The chain is built from TRBV28 and TRBJ2-1; 10 bases align to TRBD2. V lost 4 bases and J lost 2; bases outside the gene matches: 2. This CDR3 contains 15 residues. CDR1 is MDHEN, CDR2 SYDVKM, per germline. In nucleotides, the CDR3 is TGTGCCAGCAGTTCTAGCGGGGGCACCTACAATGAGCAGTTCTTC. Amino acids: CASSSSGGTYNEQFF.

This clone has a handful of counts. V and J are TRBV28 and TRBJ2-1; 10 bases line up with TRBD2. This CDR3 contains 15 residues. V dropped 3 bases and J dropped 7; count of bases not matched to a gene: 6. The germline V gene encodes CDR1 MDHEN and CDR2 SYDVKM. The CDR3 is CASSFSGLAVNEQFF. For the CDR3, the DNA is TGTGCCAGCAGTTTCTCCGGACTAGCGGTAAATGAGCAGTTCTTC.

Notes on this clone: One end of the junction does not line up with germline, which may come from a read error. This chain links TRBV6-1 with TRBJ1-3; D is possibly TRBD1 (5 bases). Germline-derived CDR1 and CDR2 are MNHNS and SASEGT. The CDR3 is 14 residues long. This CDR3 reads CAISDGHSGNTIYF. The CDR3 DNA reads as TGTGCCATCAGTGACGGACACTCTGGAAACACCATATATTTT.

The chain couples TRBV7-8 to TRBJ2-3; D not resolved. Germline CDR1 reads SGHVS; CDR2 reads FQNEAQ. This CDR3 spans 13 amino acids. Trimming pared 0 bases from V and 5 bases from J, leaving 6 bases between. In DNA, the CDR3 is TGTGCCAGCAGCTTAGCGTCAGGAGATACGCAGTATTTT. Amino acids: CASSLASGDTQYF.

The V and J genes are TRBV4-1 and TRBJ2-7; 7 bases agree with TRBD2. From germline, CDR1 is MGHRA and CDR2 YSYEKL. Unmatched junction bases numbered 10, after V lost 1 base and J lost 4 bases. The CDR3 is made up of 16 amino acids. The CDR3 DNA reads TGCGCCAGCAGCCAAGGAATAGGCGGGAGCCTATACGAGCAGTACTTC. Amino acids: CASSQGIGGSLYEQYF.

The gene calls are TRBV2 and TRBJ2-5; 10 positions match TRBD1. V gave up 9 bases and J gave up 1 base; unmatched junction bases: 2. The CDR3 spans 13 residues. Germline CDR1 is SNHLY and CDR2 is FYNNEI. The CDR3 is CARRTGGQETQYF. As DNA, the CDR3 is TGTGCCAGGCGGACAGGGGGCCAAGAGACCCAGTACTTC. The full variable domain, completed using reference TRBV2 and TRBJ2-5, is EPEVTQTPSHQVTQMGQEVILRCVPISNHLYFYWYRQILGQKVEFLVSFYNNEISEKSEIFDDQFSVERPDGSNFTLKIRSTKLEDSAMYFCARRTGGQETQYFGPGTRLLVL.

This chain connects TRBV5-6 to TRBJ2-3, with D perhaps TRBD2 (5 bases). CDR1 is SGHDT, CDR2 YYEEEE, per germline. The CDR3 runs to 14 residues. V was trimmed by 5 bases and J by 3 bases, leaving 13 bases between them. The DNA of the CDR3 is TGTGCCAGCAGAAGGAGCTTAGCGACAGATACGCAGTATTTT. It encodes CASRRSLATDTQYF. The full variable domain, its missing parts supplied by reference TRBV5-6 and TRBJ2-3, is DAGVTQSPTHLIKTRGQQVTLRCSPKSGHDTVSWYQQALGQGPQFIFQYYEEEERQRGNFPDRFSGHQFPNYSSELNVNALLLGDSALYLCASRRSLATDTQYFGPGTRLTVL.

The chain has TRBV11-2 and TRBJ1-4; 7 nucleotides align to TRBD1. This CDR3 has 15 amino acids. The ends lost 5 bases at V and 3 bases at J; junction bases unmatched: 6. Germline V gives CDR1 SGHAT, CDR2 FQNNGV. CDR3 sequence (DNA): TGTGCCAGCAGCCACTTAGACAGGGCTAATGAAAAACTGTTTTTT. Amino acids: CASSHLDRANEKLFF.